This T cell receptor beta chain was captured in a study of T cell responses to AZD1222 COVID-19 vaccine. Study overall: Second-dose schedules of about 4 or about 12 weeks were combined. Study-level points and caveats: An increase in Spike-specific TCR breadth and depth was observed after two AZD1222 doses.

V lost 6 bases and J lost 2, with 11 bases in between. The length of the CDR3 is 14 residues. Germline-derived CDR1 and CDR2 are LNHNV and YYDKDF (reference sequence). TCRdb's table, derived via immunoSEQ multiplex PCR, lists solely in-frame clones and lacks some. Altogether roughly 42,000 clones are present, around three quarters being singletons, with the ten largest covering about 3.6%. With respect to this clone: Its antigen is unknown.

This sequence joins TRBV15 and TRBJ1-5, with D tentatively TRBD1 (6 bases). This material consisted of peripheral blood, taken on day 0 of AZD1222 vaccination. This sequence originates from an adult in good health. DNA for the CDR3: TGTGCCACCAGTAAGGGGGGTGGCAATCAGCCCCAGCATTTT. This translates into CATSKGGGNQPQHF.